A selection of T cell receptor beta chains follows, all from one sample in a study of CD8+CD57+ T cells in acquired aplastic anemia. TCRdb itself ran the reads through MiXCR, one entry per CDR3 protein. Among about 470,000 distinct CDR3 sequences, approximately 32% were seen once, and the ten largest hold around 0.82%. Material: sorted CD4+, CD8+, or CD8+CD57+ T cells (not recorded which) from PBMCs. Every receptor here comes from a human donor with aplastic anemia. CDR3s include the opening cysteine and the closing phenylalanine or tryptophan. D genes are given only for firm matches. Clone size appears in some rows only: once, few, many, or a class for an expanded clone.

v_call,clone_size,d_call,j_call,cdr3_nt,cdr3_aa
TRBV10-3,many,TRBD1,TRBJ1-6,TGTGCCATCAGGGACAGGGGTGGAAATTCACCCCTCCACTTT,CAIRDRGGNSPLHF
TRBV28,few,TRBD1,TRBJ1-2,TGTGCCACCCTGGGACAGGGATATGGCTACACCTTC,CATLGQGYGYTF
TRBV2,many,TRBD1,TRBJ2-7,TGTGCCAGCAGTGAACTAAGCTGGGACAGGTCCTACGAGCAGTACTTC,CASSELSWDRSYEQYF
TRBV6-1,few,-,TRBJ1-5,TGTGCCAGCAGTGAAGGGGGGAACGATCAGCCCCAGCATTTT,CASSEGGNDQPQHF
TRBV27,-,-,TRBJ1-3,TGTGCCAGCAGGGCAGCCGGAAACACCATATATTTT,CASRAAGNTIYF
TRBV5-5,-,-,TRBJ1-1,TGTGCCAGCAGCTTGTATGGCAGGATGAACACTGAAGCTTTCTTT,CASSLYGRMNTEAFF
TRBV29-1,many,TRBD2,TRBJ2-1,TGCAGCGCAGTTAGCGGGAGCTCCTACAATGAGCAGTTCTTC,CSAVSGSSYNEQFF
TRBV6-1,few,-,TRBJ1-3,TGTGCCAGCAGACGGGACGGCGAGGCTGGAAACACCATATATTTT,CASRRDGEAGNTIYF
TRBV6-1,few,TRBD1,TRBJ1-5,TGTGCCAGCAGCAGAAATGGACAGGGGGCCGATCAGCCCCAGCATTTT,CASSRNGQGADQPQHF
TRBV20-1,-,-,TRBJ2-6,TGCAGTGCCCTCGGAAGCTCTGGGGCCAACGTCCTGACTTTC,CSALGSSGANVLTF
TRBV7-3,few,-,TRBJ1-1,TGTGCCAGCAAAGGATTTAACACTGAAGCTTTCTTT,CASKGFNTEAFF
TRBV30,-,TRBD2,TRBJ2-2,TGTGCCTGGAGTGTACCTTTCGGGGGGGCCACCGGGGAGCTGTTTTTT,CAWSVPFGGATGELFF
TRBV12-3/TRBV12-4,-,-,TRBJ1-2,TGTGCCAGCAGTCCACCCGGCGACGTACTTACCTATGGCTACACCTTC,CASSPPGDVLTYGYTF
TRBV5-1,many,-,TRBJ1-2,TGCGCCAGCAGCTTTTCTGGGGAGGGCTACACCTTC,CASSFSGEGYTF
TRBV2,-,-,TRBJ2-7,TGTGCCAGCAGTGAGACGGGCGGACTTACCTACGAGCAGTACTTC,CASSETGGLTYEQYF
TRBV6-1,few,TRBD2,TRBJ2-7,TGTGCCAGCAGTGCGACTAGCGGGGAGTCCTACGAGCAGTACTTC,CASSATSGESYEQYF
TRBV29-1,many,TRBD1,TRBJ1-2,TGCAGCGTCGACGGAACAGGGGTAGAAGGGGGCTACACCTTC,CSVDGTGVEGGYTF
TRBV2,-,TRBD1,TRBJ1-1,TGTGCCAGCGTTACAGGGGGGGCTGAAGCTTTCTTT,CASVTGGAEAFF
TRBV19,-,TRBD1,TRBJ1-5,TGTGCCTGGAGTGTACAGGGGCGGAATCAGCCCCAGCATTTT,CAWSVQGRNQPQHF
TRBV10-1,-,TRBD2,TRBJ2-7,TGCGCCAGCAGTGAGAAACTAGCGGGACAGATCTACGAGCAGTACTTC,CASSEKLAGQIYEQYF
TRBV3-1,few,TRBD2,TRBJ2-7,TGTGCCAGCAGCCAAGAATCTAGCGGGGGGAAGTACTTC,CASSQESSGGKYF
TRBV6-5,few,-,TRBJ2-6,TGTGCCAGCAGTTACAGGGGATCTGGGGCCAACGTCCTGACTTTC,CASSYRGSGANVLTF
TRBV6-1,-,-,TRBJ2-7,TGTGCCAGCAGTGAAGCGCCATTGGTTTACGAGCAGTACTTC,CASSEAPLVYEQYF
TRBV9,few,TRBD2,TRBJ2-7,TGTGCCAGCAGCAACTGGCTAGCGGTTTCCTACGAGCAGTACTTC,CASSNWLAVSYEQYF
TRBV20-1,-,-,TRBJ2-7,TGCAGTGCTAGAGTCAGGGGGGACTACGAGCAGTACTTC,CSARVRGDYEQYF
TRBV14,-,TRBD1,TRBJ1-6,TGTGCCAGCTCGATCGGGACAGTCCATGCTTCACCCCTCCACTTT,CASSIGTVHASPLHF
TRBV25-1,-,-,TRBJ1-2,TGTGCCAGCAGTGAATTTAACAAAGACATCTATGGCTACACCTTC,CASSEFNKDIYGYTF
TRBV7-2,many,-,TRBJ1-6,TGTGCCAGCAGCTTAGTTACAGGAAGAGATTCACCCCTCCACTTT,CASSLVTGRDSPLHF
TRBV20-1,-,-,TRBJ2-1,TGCAGTGCTAGCGGACCCTCCTACAATGAGCAGTTCTTC,CSASGPSYNEQFF
TRBV7-2,few,-,TRBJ1-1,TGTGCCAGCAGCTTATCACAGACGATGAACGCTGAAGCTTTCTTT,CASSLSQTMNAEAFF
TRBV7-8,-,TRBD2,TRBJ2-1,TGTGCCAGCAGCCCCCCGGGACTAGCGGGTGAGCAGTTCTTC,CASSPPGLAGEQFF
TRBV24-1,few,-,TRBJ2-7,TGTGCCAGCAGTTTATTCGCAGACTACGAGCAGTACTTC,CASSLFADYEQYF
TRBV12-3/TRBV12-4,once,-,TRBJ2-1,TGTGCCAGCAGTTTTGTGGCGGGTGAGCAGTTCTTC,CASSFVAGEQFF
TRBV11-2,many,-,TRBJ2-7,TGTGCCAGCAGCTTAGAGTGGAGCTCCTACGAGCAGTACTTC,CASSLEWSSYEQYF
TRBV24-1,-,-,TRBJ2-7,TGTGCCACCAGTGATCCCGACACCCCAGAGCAGTACTTC,CATSDPDTPEQYF
TRBV27,few,-,TRBJ1-2,TGTGCCAGCAGTTTCACAGGCAACTATGGCTACACCTTC,CASSFTGNYGYTF
TRBV5-1,-,TRBD1,TRBJ1-5,TGCGCCAGCAGCTTGGGGGGGGCAACAGGGGATCGTCAGCCCCAGCATTTT,CASSLGGATGDRQPQHF
TRBV20-1,-,-,TRBJ2-5,TGCAGTGCTAGAGTTCTAGTAGGGGCAATCACCCAGTACTTC,CSARVLVGAITQYF
TRBV24-1,-,-,TRBJ2-2,TGTGCCACCAGTGATCCAGGGAGCACCGGGGAGCTGTTTTTT,CATSDPGSTGELFF
TRBV7-3,-,-,TRBJ2-3,TGCGCCAGCAGCCAAGTGGGTGGTCGCACAGATACGCAGTATTTT,CASSQVGGRTDTQYF
TRBV20-1,once,-,TRBJ1-1,TGCAGTGCTAGCGATGGACGGAAAACCCCCGAGGACACTGAAGCTTTCTTT,CSASDGRKTPEDTEAFF
TRBV6-2/TRBV6-3,-,-,TRBJ1-2,TGTGCCAGCAGTTACTGGGAAGCGCGTATGAGGGGCTACACCTTC,CASSYWEARMRGYTF
TRBV2,many,TRBD2,TRBJ2-1,TGTGCCAGCAGAGCGGGACTTGTCAATGAGCAGTTCTTC,CASRAGLVNEQFF
TRBV2,many,-,TRBJ2-5,TGTGCCAGCAGTGAACGGTTTAGGGAGTCGGAGACCCAGTACTTC,CASSERFRESETQYF
TRBV7-8,many,TRBD2,TRBJ2-7,TGTGCCAGCAGCTTAGCAGGATCCCGGGGGGTATACGAGCAGTACTTC,CASSLAGSRGVYEQYF
TRBV2,-,TRBD1,TRBJ2-7,TGTGCCAGCAGTAGGAGGACAGGGGGGTTCTACGAGCAGTACTTC,CASSRRTGGFYEQYF
TRBV24-1,many,TRBD1,TRBJ1-1,TGTGCCACCAGTGATGGGGACAGGGGGCAATGGACTGAAGCTTTCTTT,CATSDGDRGQWTEAFF
TRBV7-9,few,-,TRBJ2-3,TGTGCCAGCAGCTTATCCGGCCGCACAGATACGCAGTATTTT,CASSLSGRTDTQYF